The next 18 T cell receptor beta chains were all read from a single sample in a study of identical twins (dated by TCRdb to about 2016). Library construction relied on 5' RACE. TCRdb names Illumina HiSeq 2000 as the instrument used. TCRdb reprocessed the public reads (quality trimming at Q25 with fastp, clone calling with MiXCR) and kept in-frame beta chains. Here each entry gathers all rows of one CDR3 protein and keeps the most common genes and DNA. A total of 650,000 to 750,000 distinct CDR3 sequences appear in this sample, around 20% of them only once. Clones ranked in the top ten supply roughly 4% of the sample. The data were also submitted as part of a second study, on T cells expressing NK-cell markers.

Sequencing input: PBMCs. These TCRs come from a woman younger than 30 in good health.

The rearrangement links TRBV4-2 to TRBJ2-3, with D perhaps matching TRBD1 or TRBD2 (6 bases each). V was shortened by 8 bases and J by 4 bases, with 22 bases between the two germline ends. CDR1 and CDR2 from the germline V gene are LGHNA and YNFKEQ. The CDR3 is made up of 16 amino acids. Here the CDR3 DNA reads TGTGCCAGCCGTTTAGGGGGAGGAACAGCAGCAGATACGCAGTATTTT. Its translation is CASRLGGGTAADTQYF.

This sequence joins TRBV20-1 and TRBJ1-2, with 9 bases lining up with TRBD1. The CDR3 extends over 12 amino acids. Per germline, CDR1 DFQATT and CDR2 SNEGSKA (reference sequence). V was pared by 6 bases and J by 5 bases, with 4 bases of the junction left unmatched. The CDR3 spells CSARDREYGYTF. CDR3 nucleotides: TGCAGTGCCCGGGACAGGGAGTATGGCTACACCTTC.

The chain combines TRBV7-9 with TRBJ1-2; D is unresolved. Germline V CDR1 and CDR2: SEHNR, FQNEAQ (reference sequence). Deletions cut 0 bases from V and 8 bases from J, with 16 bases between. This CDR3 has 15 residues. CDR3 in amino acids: CASSLATLRVGGYTF. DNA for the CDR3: TGTGCCAGCAGCTTAGCGACCCTACGTGTAGGAGGCTACACCTTC.

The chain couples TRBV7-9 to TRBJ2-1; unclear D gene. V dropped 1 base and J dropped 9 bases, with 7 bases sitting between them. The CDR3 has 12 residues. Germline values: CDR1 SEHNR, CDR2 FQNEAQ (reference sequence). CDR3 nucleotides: TGTGCCAGCAGCTTAGGCCAGATTGAGCAGTTCTTC. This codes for CASSLGQIEQFF. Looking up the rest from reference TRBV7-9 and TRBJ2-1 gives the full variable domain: DTGVSQNPRHKITKRGQNVTFRCDPISEHNRLYWYRQTLGQGPEFLTYFQNEAQLEKSRLLSDRFSAERPKGSFSTLEIQRTEQGDSAMYLCASSLGQIEQFFGPGTRLTVL.

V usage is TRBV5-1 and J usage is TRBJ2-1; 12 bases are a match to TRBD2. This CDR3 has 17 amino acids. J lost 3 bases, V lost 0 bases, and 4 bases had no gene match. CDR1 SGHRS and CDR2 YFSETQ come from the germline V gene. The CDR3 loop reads CASSLVTSGRIYNEQFF. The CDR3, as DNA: TGCGCCAGCAGCTTGGTTACTAGCGGGAGGATCTACAATGAGCAGTTCTTC.

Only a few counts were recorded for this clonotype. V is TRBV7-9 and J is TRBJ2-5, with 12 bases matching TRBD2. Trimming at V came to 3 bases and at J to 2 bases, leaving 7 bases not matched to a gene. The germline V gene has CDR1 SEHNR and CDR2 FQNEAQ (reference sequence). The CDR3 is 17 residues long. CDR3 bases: TGTGCCAGCAGCTTCCCATCTACTAGCGGGGGGCAAGAGACCCAGTACTTC. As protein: CASSFPSTSGGQETQYF.

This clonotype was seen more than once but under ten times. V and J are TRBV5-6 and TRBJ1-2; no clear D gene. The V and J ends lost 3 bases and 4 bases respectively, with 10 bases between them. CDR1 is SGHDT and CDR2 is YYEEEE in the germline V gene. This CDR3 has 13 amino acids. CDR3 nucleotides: TGTGCCAGCAGCTGGCTGCCATCCTATGGCTACACCTTC. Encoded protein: CASSWLPSYGYTF.

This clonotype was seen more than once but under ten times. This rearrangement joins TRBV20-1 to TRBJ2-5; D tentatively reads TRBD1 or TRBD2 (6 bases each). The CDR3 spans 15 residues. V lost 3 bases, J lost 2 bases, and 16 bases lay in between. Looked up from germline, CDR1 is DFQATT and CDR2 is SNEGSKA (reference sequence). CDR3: CSARRGGRPQETQYF. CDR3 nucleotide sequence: TGCAGTGCTAGGCGAGGGGGGAGGCCTCAAGAGACCCAGTACTTC.

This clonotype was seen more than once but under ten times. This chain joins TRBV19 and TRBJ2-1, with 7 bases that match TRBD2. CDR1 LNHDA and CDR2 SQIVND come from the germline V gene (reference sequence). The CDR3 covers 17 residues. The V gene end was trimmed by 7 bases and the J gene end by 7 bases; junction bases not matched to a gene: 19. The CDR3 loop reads CASKGGIGIPLLNEQFF. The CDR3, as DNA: TGTGCCAGTAAGGGAGGGATTGGGATCCCCCTTTTGAATGAGCAGTTCTTC.

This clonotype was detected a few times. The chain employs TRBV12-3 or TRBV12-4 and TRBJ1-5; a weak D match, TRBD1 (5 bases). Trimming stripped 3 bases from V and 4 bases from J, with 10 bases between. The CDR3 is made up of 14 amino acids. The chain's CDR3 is CASSFGRGNQPQHF. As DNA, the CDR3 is TGTGCCAGCAGTTTCGGTCGGGGGAATCAGCCCCAGCATTTT.

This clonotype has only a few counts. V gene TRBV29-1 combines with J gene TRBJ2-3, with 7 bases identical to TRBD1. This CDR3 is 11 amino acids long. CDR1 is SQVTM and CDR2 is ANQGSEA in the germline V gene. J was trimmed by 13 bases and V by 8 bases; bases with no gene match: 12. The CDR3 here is CSLTSGQEKYF. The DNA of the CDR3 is TGCAGCTTAACATCAGGACAGGAAAAGTATTTT.

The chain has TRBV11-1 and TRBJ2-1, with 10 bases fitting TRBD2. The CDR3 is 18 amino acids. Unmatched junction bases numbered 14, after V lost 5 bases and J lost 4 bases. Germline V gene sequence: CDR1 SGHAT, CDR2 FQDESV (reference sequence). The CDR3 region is CASSRLAGALRIYNEQFF. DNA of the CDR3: TGTGCCAGCAGCCGTCTAGCGGGGGCCCTGAGAATATACAATGAGCAGTTCTTC.

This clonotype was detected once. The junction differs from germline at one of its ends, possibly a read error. DNA for the CDR3: TGTGCCAGCAGTTACGGTGGTTCCGGAGCCCCGTTGGGCTTC. This gives the protein CASSYGGSGAPLGF. The chain is built from TRBV6-5 and TRBJ2-1; D gene unclear. The CDR3 totals 14 residues. Per germline, CDR1 MNHEY and CDR2 SVGAGI.

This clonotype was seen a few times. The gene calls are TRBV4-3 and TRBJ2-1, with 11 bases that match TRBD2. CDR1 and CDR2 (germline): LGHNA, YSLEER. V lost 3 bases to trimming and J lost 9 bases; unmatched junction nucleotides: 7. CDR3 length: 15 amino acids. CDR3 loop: CASSQSLAGGGEQFF. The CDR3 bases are TGCGCCAGCAGCCAGAGTCTAGCGGGAGGAGGTGAGCAGTTCTTC.

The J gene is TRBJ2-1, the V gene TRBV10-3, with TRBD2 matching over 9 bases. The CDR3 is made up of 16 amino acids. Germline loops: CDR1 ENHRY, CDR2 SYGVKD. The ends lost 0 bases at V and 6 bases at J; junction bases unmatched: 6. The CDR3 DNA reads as TGTGCCATCAGTGAGTCCGGTCGGACTAGCGTCAATGAGCAGTTCTTC. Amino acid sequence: CAISESGRTSVNEQFF.

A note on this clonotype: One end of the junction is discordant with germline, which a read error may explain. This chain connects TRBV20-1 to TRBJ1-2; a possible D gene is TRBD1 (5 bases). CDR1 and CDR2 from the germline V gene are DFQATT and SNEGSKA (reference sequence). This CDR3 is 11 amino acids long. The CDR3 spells CSAYVSKGVPF. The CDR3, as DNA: TGCAGTGCTTACGTCTCGAAAGGGGTTCCATTC.

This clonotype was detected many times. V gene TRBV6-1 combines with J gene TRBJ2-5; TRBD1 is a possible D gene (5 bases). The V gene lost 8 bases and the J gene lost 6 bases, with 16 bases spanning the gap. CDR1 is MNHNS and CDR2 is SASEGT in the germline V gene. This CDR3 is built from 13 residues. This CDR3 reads CASQRTTQQTQYF. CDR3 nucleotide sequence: TGTGCCAGCCAACGGACAACTCAACAGACCCAGTACTTC.

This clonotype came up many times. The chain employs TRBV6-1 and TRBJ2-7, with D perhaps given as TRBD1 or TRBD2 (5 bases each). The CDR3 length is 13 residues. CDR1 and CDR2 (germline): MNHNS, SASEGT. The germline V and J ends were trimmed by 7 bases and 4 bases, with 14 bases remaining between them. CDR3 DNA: TGTGCCAGCACCATGGGACGGGAATACGAGCAGTACTTC. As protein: CASTMGREYEQYF.